A single sample gave rise to the 2 T cell receptor beta chains below, sequenced in a study of T cell responses to AZD1222 COVID-19 vaccine. Data came from immunoSEQ multiplex PCR; TCRdb stores just in-frame clones and leaves some out. The data contain around 160,000 clones, approximately 89% of them singletons. The sample consisted of peripheral blood, taken on day 0 of AZD1222 vaccination. These receptor sequences come from an adult in good health.

This clone was observed once. The gene calls are TRBV6-2 or TRBV6-3 and TRBJ1-5, with D possibly TRBD1 on 5 matching bases. The CDR3 has 15 amino acids. Trimming removed 2 bases at V and 0 bases at J, with 8 bases between. Germline V gene data show CDR1 as MNHEY and CDR2 as SVGEGT. CDR3 nucleotides: TGTGCCAGCAGTTACGGGGGGAATAGCAATCAGCCCCAGCATTTT. Protein sequence: CASSYGGNSNQPQHF.

The V and J genes are TRBV10-3 and TRBJ2-1; D could derive from TRBD1 or TRBD2 (7 bases each). This CDR3 contains 18 residues. Germline CDR1 ENHRY, CDR2 SYGVKD. V was pared by 2 bases and J by 9 bases, with 26 bases between. DNA of the CDR3: TGTGCCATCAGTGAGCCAGGGGGGGAGGACCGGGACGTGGGTGAGCAGTTCTTC. This gives the protein CAISEPGGEDRDVGEQFF.